Following are 3 T cell receptor beta chains from one sample sequenced in a study of blood T cell repertoires in COVID-19. Data came from immunoSEQ multiplex PCR; TCRdb stores just in-frame clones and leaves some out. The table includes around 480,000 clones, around 90% detected once. Sample: PBMCs or T cells enriched from blood (not recorded which). The receptors stem from a woman under 30 who had recovered from COVID-19.

This sequence joins TRBV6-5 and TRBJ2-5; 8 bases match TRBD2. This CDR3 has 15 residues. CDR1 and CDR2 (germline): MNHEY, SVGAGI. J was trimmed by 2 bases and V by 5 bases; bases with no gene match: 7. The CDR3: CASSPQAGAQETQYF. DNA of the CDR3: TGTGCCAGCAGTCCCCAAGCGGGGGCACAAGAGACCCAGTACTTC.

The chain employs TRBV7-2 and TRBJ1-2; 9 positions match TRBD1. V gave up 5 bases and J gave up 7 bases; unmatched junction bases: 8. Germline CDR1 SGHTA, CDR2 FQGNSA. The CDR3 sequence is 14 residues long. The CDR3 reads CASSPGQGMGGYTF. Written as DNA, the CDR3 is TGTGCCAGCAGCCCGGGACAGGGAATGGGTGGCTACACCTTC.

The CDR3 is CASSLAARKSSYNSPLHF. The CDR3 nucleotides read TGCGCCAGCAGCTTGGCCGCGAGGAAATCGTCCTATAATTCACCCCTCCACTTT. The V and J genes are TRBV5-1 and TRBJ1-6; D remains unclear. V lost 0 bases to trimming and J lost 1 base, with 14 bases between them. The CDR3 runs to 18 residues. Germline loops: CDR1 SGHRS, CDR2 YFSETQ.